A single T cell receptor beta chain is shown here with its context. This record belongs to a study of cytomegalovirus exposure and HLA in healthy donors. Nominally healthy donors provided the samples, though records likely missed some immune exposures. Trimming took off 4 bases at V and 7 bases at J, with 11 bases between the two ends. Germline assignment: CDR1 LNHDA and CDR2 SQIVND (reference sequence). CDR3 length equals 13 residues. The PCR made use of 60 Vbeta and 13 Jbeta primers. Sequencing used immunoSEQ multiplex PCR; TCRdb keeps in-frame clones, though not all of them. This repertoire shows approximately 140,000 clones, 78% found once; its top ten account for roughly 2.8%.

Sequencing input: PBMCs. V is TRBV19 and J is TRBJ2-1; a weak D match, TRBD2 (5 bases). This TCR came from a male donor in good health and CMV-seronegative. The CDR3 region has the DNA TGTGCCAGTAGTACCATATCGGGGAATGAGCAGTTCTTC. Amino acids: CASSTISGNEQFF.